One sample yielded the 23 T cell receptor beta chains listed below, sequenced in a study of spatial heterogeneity in lung cancer (dated by TCRdb to about 2019). The time point label, as the study defines it: blood at routine non-recurrence follow-up after resection. TCR sequencing used whole RNA extracted from tumor and nontumor lung tissue, or from cryopreserved PBMC samples, without cell sorting. Library construction relied on 5' RACE. Sequenced using a NextSeq 500. TCRdb's own reprocessing of the public reads used fastp at Q25 and MiXCR and kept productive beta chains. Rows matching on CDR3 protein sequence are summarized as one entry with the most common DNA and genes. This sample comprises some 110,000 distinct CDR3 sequences, 12% of them detected only once. The ten largest account for around 17% of the sample. Sequences were derived from PBMCs, sampled at follow-up. Receptor source: a male donor with early-stage non-small cell lung cancer.

A few counts support this clonotype. V usage is TRBV20-1 and J usage is TRBJ2-3; 10 bases are shared with TRBD2. Germline V gives CDR1 DFQATT, CDR2 SNEGSKA (reference sequence). The CDR3 contains 14 residues. Trimming removed 6 bases from V and 8 bases from J; junction bases left unmatched: 11. The CDR3: CSAPSGGAGATQYF. CDR3 bases: TGCAGTGCGCCGAGCGGGGGGGCCGGGGCTACGCAGTATTTT.

This clonotype has just a few counts. The V gene is TRBV5-1, the J gene TRBJ2-1; D possibly corresponds to TRBD2 (5 bases). The CDR3 spans 14 residues. V was shortened by 7 bases and J by 7 bases, with 18 bases between the two germline ends. Germline-derived CDR1 and CDR2 are SGHRS and YFSETQ. The CDR3 spells CASGRTGGLNEQFF. The CDR3 nucleotides read TGCGCCAGCGGCCGGACTGGAGGACTTAATGAGCAGTTCTTC.

This clonotype occurred a few times. CDR3 bases: TGTGCCAGCAGACAATCCGGGACACGCTATGGCTACACCTTC. Residues: CASRQSGTRYGYTF. V gene TRBV28 combines with J gene TRBJ1-2; possible D gene TRBD1, 6 bases. V dropped 6 bases and J dropped 4 bases, with 15 bases sitting between them. CDR3 length equals 14 residues. Germline lookup yields CDR1 MDHEN and CDR2 SYDVKM.

The chain combines TRBV7-8 with TRBJ2-2; D might be TRBD1 (5 bases). Germline lookup yields CDR1 SGHVS and CDR2 FQNEAQ. CDR3 length: 13 amino acids. V lost 5 bases and J lost 4, with 8 bases in between. In nucleotides, the CDR3 is TGTGCCAGCAGCGTGACAGCCACCGGGGAGCTGTTTTTT. Encoded protein: CASSVTATGELFF.

The table lists this clonotype with a few counts. This chain uses TRBV6-2 or TRBV6-3 with TRBJ1-4; D unresolved. CDR3 length: 15 residues. The V end was cut by 2 bases, the J end by 7 bases, with 14 bases between. The germline V gene has CDR1 MNHEY and CDR2 SVGEGT. CDR3 nucleotide sequence: TGTGCCAGCAGTTACAGGCAAATCCGTTTTGAAAAACTGTTTTTT. Protein product: CASSYRQIRFEKLFF.

The table lists this clonotype with many counts. The genes are TRBV20-1 and TRBJ2-3, with D perhaps TRBD2 (6 bases). CDR1 and CDR2 from the germline V gene are DFQATT and SNEGSKA (reference sequence). V gave up 3 bases and J gave up 1 base, with 11 bases separating them. The CDR3 covers 14 residues. The CDR3 DNA follows: TGCAGTGCTAGTCCGCCTAGCGGCACAGATACGCAGTATTTT. Protein sequence: CSASPPSGTDTQYF.

This clonotype showed up just a few times. This chain connects TRBV6-5 to TRBJ2-5; the D is unclear. V was shortened by 0 bases and J by 2 bases, with 10 bases between the two germline ends. The CDR3 consists of 15 residues. Germline V CDR1 and CDR2: MNHEY, SVGAGI. CDR3 sequence: CASSYSGSGQETQYF. The CDR3, as DNA: TGTGCCAGCAGTTACTCCGGTTCCGGTCAAGAGACCCAGTACTTC.

V and J are TRBV27 and TRBJ2-7; perhaps TRBD1 as D (5 bases). Trimming took off 5 bases at V and 0 bases at J, with 11 bases between the two ends. The CDR3 runs 14 residues. Germline V gives CDR1 MNHEY, CDR2 SMNVEV (reference sequence). The CDR3 region is CASSTIDSSYEQYF. The CDR3 DNA is TGTGCCAGCAGTACCATAGACAGCTCCTACGAGCAGTACTTC.

V gene TRBV3-1 combines with J gene TRBJ2-1; TRBD2 matches 7 bases. The germline V gene has CDR1 LGHDT and CDR2 YNNKEL (reference sequence). J gave up 7 bases and V 7 bases, and 13 bases lay outside the gene matches. The CDR3 spans 15 residues. The chain's CDR3 is CASTSSGGATNEQFF. The CDR3 DNA is TGTGCCAGCACCTCTAGCGGAGGGGCCACAAATGAGCAGTTCTTC.

V and J are TRBV6-1 and TRBJ1-6; D call uncertain. Germline V lookup: CDR1 MNHNS, CDR2 SASEGT. The CDR3 extends over 16 amino acids. V was cut by 2 bases and J by 8 bases, with 16 bases left in between. CDR3 in amino acids: CASSESVHILDSPLHF. Here the CDR3 DNA reads TGTGCCAGCAGTGAATCGGTCCACATTTTAGATTCACCCCTCCACTTT.

The V gene is TRBV19, the J gene TRBJ1-5, with a weak D call TRBD1 (6 bases). The CDR3 has 16 residues. Germline-derived CDR1 and CDR2 are LNHDA and SQIVND (reference sequence). V lost 2 bases, J lost 5 bases, and 16 bases lay in between. DNA for the CDR3: TGTGCCAGTAGTATACACGGCAGGGGAGCCGATCAGCCCCAGCATTTT. It yields the protein CASSIHGRGADQPQHF.

CDR3 in DNA: TGTGCCAGCGAAAGGACAGGGGATGGCTACACCTTC. Amino acids: CASERTGDGYTF. V and J are TRBV6-1 and TRBJ1-2; TRBD1 aligns across 9 bases. This CDR3 has 12 residues. The junction had 4 bases not matched to a gene; V was cut back by 8 bases and J by 6 bases. Germline V gene data show CDR1 as MNHNS and CDR2 as SASEGT.

This clonotype was seen a few times. The chain couples TRBV10-3 to TRBJ2-3, with TRBD2 matching over 10 bases. The germline gives CDR1 ENHRY, CDR2 SYGVKD. The J segment lost 8 bases and the V segment lost 3 bases, leaving 8 bases of the junction unmatched. This CDR3 is 15 amino acids long. The CDR3 DNA reads TGTGCCATCAGTGAACTAGCGGGGAACTCCGGTACGCAGTATTTT. Translation gives CAISELAGNSGTQYF.

This clonotype was counted a few times. The V gene is TRBV28, the J gene TRBJ2-2; possible D gene TRBD2, 5 bases. V lost 3 bases to trimming and J lost 5 bases, with 10 bases between them. Germline CDR1 reads MDHEN; CDR2 reads SYDVKM. The CDR3 is 14 residues long. The CDR3 DNA is TGTGCCAGCAGTTTTATAGGGAGTACCGGGGAGCTGTTTTTT. It yields the protein CASSFIGSTGELFF.

This clonotype came up many times. The CDR3 reads CASRRMGGTDTQYF. As DNA, the CDR3 is TGTGCCAGCAGGAGAATGGGGGGGACAGATACGCAGTATTTT. V usage is TRBV12-3 or TRBV12-4 and J usage is TRBJ2-3, with 7 bases fitting TRBD2. There are 14 residues in the CDR3. Trimming at V came to 6 bases and at J to 3 bases, leaving 6 bases not matched to a gene.

This clonotype was recorded a few times. The chain joins TRBV6-2 or TRBV6-3 to TRBJ2-5; D is ambiguous. Germline CDR1 is MNHEY and CDR2 is SVGEGT. This CDR3 has 19 residues. V gave up 2 bases and J gave up 1 base, with 23 bases separating them. CDR3 nucleotide sequence: TGTGCCAGCAGTTACCCCTCGGCAAGGCGGATGGGTACCCAAGAGACCCAGTACTTC. It specifies CASSYPSARRMGTQETQYF.

This clonotype was seen only a few times. This rearrangement joins TRBV29-1 to TRBJ2-7; D is unresolved. In germline, CDR1 is SQVTM, CDR2 ANQGSEA. The CDR3 runs 13 residues. The CDR3 nucleotides read TGCAGTGCGAGTACGGCCGGGTCCCACGAGCAGTACTTC. Protein: CSASTAGSHEQYF.

The sample holds many counts of this clonotype. The chain employs TRBV5-1 and TRBJ2-1, with 7 nucleotides matching TRBD2. Trimming took 4 bases from V and 7 from J; bases not matched to a gene: 5. The CDR3 consists of 13 residues. The V gene's germline CDR1 is SGHRS and CDR2 YFSETQ. This CDR3 reads CASSPDGRNEQFF. Here the CDR3 DNA reads TGCGCCAGCAGCCCTGACGGGAGGAATGAGCAGTTCTTC.

The sample holds a few counts of this clonotype. The V and J genes are TRBV7-2 and TRBJ2-2; a weak D match, TRBD2 (5 bases). Germline lookup yields CDR1 SGHTA and CDR2 FQGNSA. Trimming took 5 bases from V and 7 from J, leaving 14 bases between them. This CDR3 is built from 14 residues. In nucleotides, the CDR3 is TGTGCCAGCAGCCCCCTACTAGAGCTCGGGGAGCTGTTTTTT. As protein: CASSPLLELGELFF.

The chain has TRBV19 and TRBJ1-5; 12 bases match TRBD1. CDR3 length: 15 amino acids. Germline V gives CDR1 LNHDA, CDR2 SQIVND (reference sequence). V dropped 9 bases and J dropped 5; count of bases not matched to a gene: 8. The DNA of the CDR3 is TGTGCCAGCCAGGGGGGACAGGGGGCTCATCAGCCCCAGCATTTT. It specifies CASQGGQGAHQPQHF. Looking up the rest from reference TRBV19 and TRBJ1-5 gives the full variable domain: DGGITQSPKYLFRKEGQNVTLSCEQNLNHDAMYWYRQDPGQGLRLIYYSQIVNDFQKGDIAEGYSVSREKKESFPLTVTSAQKNPTAFYLCASQGGQGAHQPQHFGDGTRLSIL.

This clonotype was found many times. CDR3 DNA: TGTGCCATCAGTGAGTCGAGGGTCATATATTTT. Translation: CAISESRVIYF. J is TRBJ1-3 and V is TRBV10-3; D unclear. The ends were cut back, 0 bases at V and 12 bases at J, with 6 bases in the middle. The CDR3 spans 11 residues. Germline assignment: CDR1 ENHRY and CDR2 SYGVKD.

The V and J genes are TRBV5-1 and TRBJ2-1, with D perhaps TRBD2 (6 bases). From germline, CDR1 is SGHRS and CDR2 YFSETQ. Trimming shortened V by 3 bases and J by 9 bases, and 19 bases separated the two germline ends. This CDR3 spans 15 amino acids. CDR3 loop: CASSSGVLVAGEQFF. In DNA, the CDR3 is TGCGCCAGCAGCTCGGGGGTTTTAGTAGCCGGTGAGCAGTTCTTC.

This clonotype was seen ten or more times. The rearrangement links TRBV29-1 to TRBJ2-4; maybe TRBD1 (5 bases). Trimming stripped 7 bases from V and 3 bases from J, with 10 bases between. This CDR3 is built from 12 residues. CDR1 and CDR2 from the germline V gene are SQVTM and ANQGSEA. CDR3 sequence: CSAWTNKNIQYF. The CDR3 nucleotides are TGCAGCGCTTGGACAAACAAAAACATTCAGTACTTC.